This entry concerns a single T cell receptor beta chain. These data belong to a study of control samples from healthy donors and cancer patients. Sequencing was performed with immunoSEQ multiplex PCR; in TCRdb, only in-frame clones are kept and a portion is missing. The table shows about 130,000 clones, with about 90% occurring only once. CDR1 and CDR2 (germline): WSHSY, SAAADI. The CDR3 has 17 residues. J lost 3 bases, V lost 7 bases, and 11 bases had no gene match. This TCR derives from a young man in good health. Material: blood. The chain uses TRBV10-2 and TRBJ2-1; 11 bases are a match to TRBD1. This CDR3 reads CASIVDRGRPFYNEQFF. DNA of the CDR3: TGCGCCAGCATTGTGGACAGGGGGCGTCCTTTCTACAATGAGCAGTTCTTC.